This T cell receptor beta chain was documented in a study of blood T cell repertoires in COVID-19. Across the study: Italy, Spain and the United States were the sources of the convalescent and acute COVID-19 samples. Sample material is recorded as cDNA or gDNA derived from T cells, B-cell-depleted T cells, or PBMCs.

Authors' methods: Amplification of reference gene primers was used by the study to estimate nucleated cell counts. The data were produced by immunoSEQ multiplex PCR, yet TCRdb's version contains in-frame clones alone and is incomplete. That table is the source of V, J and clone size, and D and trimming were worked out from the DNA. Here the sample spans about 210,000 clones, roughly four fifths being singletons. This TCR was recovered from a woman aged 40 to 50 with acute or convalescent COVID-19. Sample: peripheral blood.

CDR3: CAISDRAAKNIQYF. The CDR3 region has the DNA TGTGCCATCAGTGACAGGGCAGCCAAAAACATTCAGTACTTC. The chain couples TRBV10-3 to TRBJ2-4, with D perhaps TRBD1 (5 bases). Germline loops: CDR1 ENHRY, CDR2 SYGVKD. V dropped 3 bases and J dropped 0 bases, with 6 bases sitting between them. This CDR3 contains 14 residues.